This T cell receptor (beta chain) was identified in a study of shared T cell receptors in the human thymus. TCRdb's copy holds only in-frame clones and misses some; the assay was immunoSEQ multiplex PCR. The data hold over 450,000 clones, with 75% to 85% observed a single time. These data were likewise used in another study, on human thymus T cells. That source adds: Immunologically healthy infants in Finland undergoing congenital heart defect surgery were the donors. It was from resections taken during corrective heart surgery that the thymus tissue came. Thymic as well as blood repertoires seemed to favor certain V and J genes unevenly. A high degree of thymic repertoire overlap among unrelated individuals was reported in related research.

The material sequenced was thymocytes. This sequence was found in a boy younger than two with a congenital heart defect.

The DNA for the CDR3 is TGTGCCAGCAGGGGGACAGGCGGTAGCTACGAGCAGTACTTC. Residues: CASRGTGGSYEQYF. The V and J genes are TRBV6-1 and TRBJ2-7; 8 nucleotides match TRBD1. V lost 6 bases to trimming and J lost 3 bases; unmatched junction nucleotides: 7. Germline values: CDR1 MNHNS, CDR2 SASEGT. This CDR3 has 14 amino acids.